Listed below are T cell receptor beta chains from one sample, sequenced in a study of shared clonotypes between healthy human individuals. Assay used: immunoSEQ multiplex PCR; TCRdb lists only in-frame clones, some missing. The data contain approximately 460,000 clones, approximately 80% of them singletons. The sequencing input was PBMCs. The receptors stem from a woman aged 40 to 50 in good health. Some clones in this sample may be carry-over from other donors' samples. The CDR3 runs from the conserved cysteine through the conserved F or W. A D gene is named only where the DNA matches it firmly. Size tells how often a clone was seen (once, few, many) or the class of an expanded clone, and some rows leave it out.

d_call j_call v_call clone_size cdr3_nt cdr3_aa
- TRBJ1-2 TRBV18 many TGTGCCAGCTCACCTCCTTCTCTCGAGTCCTATGGCTACACCTTC CASSPPSLESYGYTF
- TRBJ2-5 TRBV7-2 - TGTGCCAGCAGCTTTGCCAGGGGTGAGACCCAGCACTTC CASSFARGETQHF
TRBD2 TRBJ2-3 TRBV5-6 - TGTGCCAGCAGCGCCCGGACTAGCGGGGATACGCAGTATTTT CASSARTSGDTQYF
- TRBJ2-5 TRBV19 few TGTGCCAGTAGTCCCCTTCTCCGGGGGAATGTTGAGACCCAGTACTTC CASSPLLRGNVETQYF
TRBD1 TRBJ1-5 TRBV18 - TGTGCCAGCTCACAGGACAGGGGGGACAATCAGCCCCAGCATTTT CASSQDRGDNQPQHF
- TRBJ2-5 TRBV28 - TGTGCCAGCAGTTTTGGAGAGACCCAGTACTTC CASSFGETQYF
- TRBJ1-2 TRBV5-8 - TGTGCCAGCAGCTTGAGGGTAGATGGCTACACCTTC CASSLRVDGYTF
- TRBJ1-5 TRBV6-5 - TGTGCCAGCAGGCGACAGTTTTCTGGCAATCAGCCCCAGCATTTT CASRRQFSGNQPQHF
- TRBJ1-2 TRBV6-1 - TGTGCCAGCAGGTACGGGGGCGAGGACTATGGCTACACCTTC CASRYGGEDYGYTF
TRBD2 TRBJ2-2 TRBV7-2 - TGTGCCAGCAGCGGGCGGACTAGCGGGGCCGGGGAGCTGTTTTTT CASSGRTSGAGELFF
- TRBJ1-1 TRBV7-2 - TGTGCCAGCAGCTTAGGGGTCCAGAACACTGAAGCTTTCTTT CASSLGVQNTEAFF
TRBD1 TRBJ1-2 TRBV7-2 - TGTGCCAGCAGCGCGGACAGGGTTCGGGCTAACTATGGCTACACCTTC CASSADRVRANYGYTF
TRBD2 TRBJ2-3 TRBV30 - TGTGCCTGGAGTGTTATAGCGGGAGGCGCAGATACGCAGTATTTT CAWSVIAGGADTQYF
- TRBJ1-1 TRBV30 - TGTGCCTGGAGTGGGCTCAGGGTCACTGAAGCTTTCTTT CAWSGLRVTEAFF
- TRBJ2-7 TRBV15 - TGTGCCACCAGCTTAGGGCGCGAGCAGTACTTC CATSLGREQYF
TRBD2 TRBJ2-2 TRBV19 - TGTGCCAGTAGTATGGGAGCGGGGCGCTTCACCGGGGAGCTGTTTTTT CASSMGAGRFTGELFF
- TRBJ2-1 TRBV6-4 few TGTGCCAGCAGTTCCGTTGCCTACAATGAGCAGTTCTTC CASSSVAYNEQFF
- TRBJ2-7 TRBV27 - TGTGCCAGCAGTTTAGGAGGGTTCGAGCAGTACTTC CASSLGGFEQYF
- TRBJ2-7 TRBV5-4 - TGTGCCAGCAGCTTGGCCCCCGGGACTCGATCCTACGAGCAGCACTTC CASSLAPGTRSYEQHF
- TRBJ2-5 TRBV5-1 - TGCGCCAGCAGCCTGTCGGTACAGGGGAGGGAGACCCAGTACTTC CASSLSVQGRETQYF
- TRBJ1-4 TRBV15 few TGTGCCACCAGCAGAGATCGAGTTGCAACTAATGAAAAACTGTTTTTT CATSRDRVATNEKLFF
- TRBJ2-1 TRBV2 - TGTGCCAGCAGTGTTAGACCTCGGACGAACTCCTACAATGAGCAGTTCTTC CASSVRPRTNSYNEQFF
- TRBJ2-2 TRBV30 - TGTGCCTGGAGTGATGAGGACAGGAACACCGGGGAGCTGTTTTTT CAWSDEDRNTGELFF
- TRBJ2-7 TRBV6-1 many TGTGCCAGCATGACCGGAGGGGGCGACGAGCAGTACTTC CASMTGGGDEQYF
- TRBJ1-1 TRBV13 - TGTGCCAGCAGCTTTGGTGGTGAAACAAGGGGAACTGAAGCTTTCTTT CASSFGGETRGTEAFF
- TRBJ2-2 TRBV5-6 - TGTGCCAGCAGTTCTGATCCCTCGAGCACCGGGGAGCTGTTTTTT CASSSDPSSTGELFF
- TRBJ2-3 TRBV11-2 - TGTGCCAGCAGCACCGGAAGCACAGATACGCAGTATTTT CASSTGSTDTQYF
TRBD2 TRBJ2-2 TRBV7-9 - TGTGCCGGATCCATAGCGGGAGGTTACACCGGGGAGCTGTTTTTT CAGSIAGGYTGELFF
- TRBJ1-2 TRBV28 - TGTGCCAGCGCCGAGCTCAGCGGCTACACCTTC CASAELSGYTF
TRBD2 TRBJ2-7 TRBV10-3 - TGTGCCTCGAGACTAGCGGGAGGGCCCTACGAGCAGTACTTC CASRLAGGPYEQYF
TRBD2 TRBJ2-3 TRBV7-9 - TGTGCCAGCAGCGGACTAGCGGGAGCCACAGATACGCAGTATTTT CASSGLAGATDTQYF
- TRBJ2-3 TRBV6-1 - TGTGCCAGCATTATAGGGGGGACAGATACGCAGTATTTT CASIIGGTDTQYF
- TRBJ2-2 TRBV11-2 - TGTGCCAGCAACCCTTTGGGGGGACGGTACACCGGGGAGCTGTTTTTT CASNPLGGRYTGELFF
- TRBJ2-6 TRBV10-3 - TGTGCCATCAGTGAGTCAGGCCTAGCTGGGGCCAACGTCCTGACTTTC CAISESGLAGANVLTF
TRBD1 TRBJ2-1 TRBV4-3 - TGCGCCAGCAGCCAAGGGACAGGAACCAATGAGCAGTTCTTC CASSQGTGTNEQFF
TRBD2 TRBJ2-3 TRBV9 - TGTGCCAGCAGCGTAGCTAGTACTAGCGGGAGTGATACGCAGTATTTT CASSVASTSGSDTQYF
- TRBJ2-1 TRBV30 few TGTGCCTGGAGTGTTTGGGCCAGGGCCGGCACCGAGCAGTTCTTC CAWSVWARAGTEQFF
- TRBJ1-3 TRBV30 - TGTGCCTGGTTGGCGGCGGACTCTGGAAACACCATATATTTT CAWLAADSGNTIYF
- TRBJ2-5 TRBV5-6 - TGTGCCGGCAGCTTGACGAAGACCCAGTACTTC CAGSLTKTQYF
- TRBJ1-5 TRBV28 - TGTGCCAGCAGTTCCGGAGGTTCGGGCCCAGGGCATTTT CASSSGGSGPGHF
TRBD1 TRBJ2-7 TRBV28 - TGTGCCAGCAGTTTATGGAGAGACAGGGGATACGAGCAGTACTTC CASSLWRDRGYEQYF
TRBD2 TRBJ2-3 TRBV29-1 - TGCAGCGTTGCCACTAGCGGGGACACAGATACGCAGTATTTT CSVATSGDTDTQYF
TRBD2 TRBJ2-1 TRBV15 few TGTGCCACCAGCAGAGGTGGCGGGGGTTCGAGGAATGAGCAGTTCTTC CATSRGGGGSRNEQFF
- TRBJ2-5 TRBV4-3 - TGCGCCAGCAGCCAAGATCAGGGGTTCCAAGAGACCCAGTACTTC CASSQDQGFQETQYF
- TRBJ1-1 TRBV5-6 few TGTGCCAGCAGTTCGGGACTGAACACTGAAGCTTTCTTT CASSSGLNTEAFF
TRBD2 TRBJ2-1 TRBV7-9 - TGTGCCAGCAGCCCCACGGGAGGGGCCTCCTACAATGAGCAGTTCTTC CASSPTGGASYNEQFF
- TRBJ1-5 TRBV27 - TGTGCCAGCAGTTTGCGACAGTTTAGCAATCAGCCCCAGCATTTT CASSLRQFSNQPQHF
TRBD1 TRBJ1-1 TRBV6-6 - TGTGCCAGCAGTAACTACAGGGGGCGAGGGACTGAAGCTTTCTTT CASSNYRGRGTEAFF
- TRBJ1-3 TRBV18 - TGTGCCAGCTCACCGTCCGGACTCGGGACTGCCGGAAACACCATATATTTT CASSPSGLGTAGNTIYF
TRBD2 TRBJ2-7 TRBV6-5 many TGTGCCAGCAGTTACGGGCGGGAGTTTTCCCACGAGCAGTACTTC CASSYGREFSHEQYF
- TRBJ1-4 TRBV7-9 - TGTGCCAGCAGCCCCGGACTAGCCGGGGAAAAACTGTTTTTT CASSPGLAGEKLFF
- TRBJ2-2 TRBV7-3 - TGTGCCAGCAGCTTCGGCCCCGAAGGGGAGCTGTTTTTT CASSFGPEGELFF
- TRBJ2-1 TRBV14 - TGTGCCAGCAGCCGTCTGCCGGGGGACTACAATGAGCAGTTCTTC CASSRLPGDYNEQFF
TRBD2 TRBJ2-5 TRBV5-1 - TGCGCCAGCTCGACGGGAGGGCGACTAGCTGGAGAGACCCAGTACTTC CASSTGGRLAGETQYF